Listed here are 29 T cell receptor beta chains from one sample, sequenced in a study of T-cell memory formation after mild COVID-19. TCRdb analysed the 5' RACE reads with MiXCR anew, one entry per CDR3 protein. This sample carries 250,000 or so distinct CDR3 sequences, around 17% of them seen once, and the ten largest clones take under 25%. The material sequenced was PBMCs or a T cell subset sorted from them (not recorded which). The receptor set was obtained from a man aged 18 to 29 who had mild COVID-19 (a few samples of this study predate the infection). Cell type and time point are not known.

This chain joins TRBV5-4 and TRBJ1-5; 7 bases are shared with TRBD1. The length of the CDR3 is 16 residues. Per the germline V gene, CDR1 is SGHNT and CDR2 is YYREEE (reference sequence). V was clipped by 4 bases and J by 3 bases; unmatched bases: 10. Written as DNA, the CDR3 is TGTGCCAGCAGCCAGGGGGGCAGCTCACCCAATCAGCCCCAGCATTTT. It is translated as CASSQGGSSPNQPQHF.

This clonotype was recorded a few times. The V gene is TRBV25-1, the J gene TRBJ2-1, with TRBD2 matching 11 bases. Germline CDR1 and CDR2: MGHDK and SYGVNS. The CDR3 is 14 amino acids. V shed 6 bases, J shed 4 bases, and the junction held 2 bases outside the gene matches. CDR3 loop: CASRGTSGYNEQFF. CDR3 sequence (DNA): TGTGCCAGCAGAGGGACTAGCGGTTACAATGAGCAGTTCTTC.

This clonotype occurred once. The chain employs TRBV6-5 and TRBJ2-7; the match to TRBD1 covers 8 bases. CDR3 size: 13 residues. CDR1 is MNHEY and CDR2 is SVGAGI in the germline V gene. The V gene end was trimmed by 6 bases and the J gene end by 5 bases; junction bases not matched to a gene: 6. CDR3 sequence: CASRGTGSDEQYV. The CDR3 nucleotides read TGTGCCAGCAGGGGGACAGGCTCGGACGAGCAGTACGTC.

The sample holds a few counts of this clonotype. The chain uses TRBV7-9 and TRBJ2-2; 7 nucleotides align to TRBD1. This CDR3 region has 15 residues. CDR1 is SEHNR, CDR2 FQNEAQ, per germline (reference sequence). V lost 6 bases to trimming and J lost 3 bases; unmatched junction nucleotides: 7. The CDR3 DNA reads TGTGCCAGCAGTTCGACAGGGATGGACACCGGGGAGCTGTTTTTT. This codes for CASSSTGMDTGELFF. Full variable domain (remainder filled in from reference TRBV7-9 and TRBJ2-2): DTGVSQNPRHKITKRGQNVTFRCDPISEHNRLYWYRQTLGQGPEFLTYFQNEAQLEKSRLLSDRFSAERPKGSFSTLEIQRTEQGDSAMYLCASSSTGMDTGELFFGEGSRLTVL.

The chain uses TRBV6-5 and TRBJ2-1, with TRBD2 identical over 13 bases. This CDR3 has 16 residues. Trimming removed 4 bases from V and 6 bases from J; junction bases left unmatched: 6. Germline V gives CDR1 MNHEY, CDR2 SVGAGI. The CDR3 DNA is TGTGCCAGCAGTTCCGATACTAGCGGGGGGGTCAATGAGCAGTTCTTC. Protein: CASSSDTSGGVNEQFF.

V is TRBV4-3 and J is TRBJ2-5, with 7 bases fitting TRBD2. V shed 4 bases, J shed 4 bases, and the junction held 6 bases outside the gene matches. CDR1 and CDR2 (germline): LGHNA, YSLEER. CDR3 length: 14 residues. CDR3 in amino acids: CASSRGLGIETQYF. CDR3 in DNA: TGCGCCAGCAGCCGCGGACTAGGTATAGAGACCCAGTACTTC.

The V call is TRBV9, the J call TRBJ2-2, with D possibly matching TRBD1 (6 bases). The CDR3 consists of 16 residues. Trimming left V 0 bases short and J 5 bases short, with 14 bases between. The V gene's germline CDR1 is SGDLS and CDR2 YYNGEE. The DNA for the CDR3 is TGTGCCAGCAGCGTAGCGGACGGCAGGGGAACCGGGGAGCTGTTTTTT. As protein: CASSVADGRGTGELFF.

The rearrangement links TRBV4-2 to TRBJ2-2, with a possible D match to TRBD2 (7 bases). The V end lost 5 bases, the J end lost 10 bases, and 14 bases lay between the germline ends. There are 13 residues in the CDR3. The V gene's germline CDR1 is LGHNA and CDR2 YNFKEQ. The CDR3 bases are TGTGCCAGCAGCGCAACGGGGGGCGCGGAGCTGTTTTTT. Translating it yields CASSATGGAELFF.

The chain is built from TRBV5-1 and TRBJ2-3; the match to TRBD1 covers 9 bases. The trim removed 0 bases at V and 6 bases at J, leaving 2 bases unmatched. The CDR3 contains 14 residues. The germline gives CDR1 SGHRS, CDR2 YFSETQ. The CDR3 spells CASSLGQGEDTQYF. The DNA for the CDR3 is TGCGCCAGCAGCTTGGGACAGGGGGAGGATACGCAGTATTTT. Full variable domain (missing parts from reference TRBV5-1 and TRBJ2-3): KAGVTQTPRYLIKTRGQQVTLSCSPISGHRSVSWYQQTPGQGLQFLFEYFSETQRNKGNFPGRFSGRQFSNSRSEMNVSTLELGDSALYLCASSLGQGEDTQYFGPGTRLTVL.

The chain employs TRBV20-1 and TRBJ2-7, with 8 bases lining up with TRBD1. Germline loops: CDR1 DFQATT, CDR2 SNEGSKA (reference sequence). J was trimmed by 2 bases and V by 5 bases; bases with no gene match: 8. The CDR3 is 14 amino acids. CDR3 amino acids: CSAFPRDRTYEQYF. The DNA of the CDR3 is TGCAGTGCTTTTCCCCGGGACAGGACCTACGAGCAGTACTTC.

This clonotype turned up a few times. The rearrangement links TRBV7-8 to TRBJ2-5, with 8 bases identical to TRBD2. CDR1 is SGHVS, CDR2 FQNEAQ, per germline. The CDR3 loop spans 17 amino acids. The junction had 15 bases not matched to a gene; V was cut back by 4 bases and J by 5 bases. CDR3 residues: CASSSGGAGASGETQYF. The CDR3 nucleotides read TGTGCCAGCAGCTCCGGAGGAGCGGGGGCTTCGGGGGAGACCCAGTACTTC.

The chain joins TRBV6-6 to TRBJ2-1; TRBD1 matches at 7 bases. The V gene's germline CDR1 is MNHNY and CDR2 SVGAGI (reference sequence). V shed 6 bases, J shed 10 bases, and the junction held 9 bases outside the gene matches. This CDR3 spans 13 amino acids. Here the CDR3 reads CASSRDRVGEQFF. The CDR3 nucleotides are TGTGCCAGCAGCCGAGACAGGGTAGGAGAGCAGTTCTTC.

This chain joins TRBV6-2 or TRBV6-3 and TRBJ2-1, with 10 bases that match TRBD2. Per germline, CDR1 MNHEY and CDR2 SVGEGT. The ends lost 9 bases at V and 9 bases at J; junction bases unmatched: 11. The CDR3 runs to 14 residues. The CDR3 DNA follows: TGTGCCAGTCATCGAGCGGGGGGGCCTGGTGAGCAGTTCTTC. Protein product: CASHRAGGPGEQFF.

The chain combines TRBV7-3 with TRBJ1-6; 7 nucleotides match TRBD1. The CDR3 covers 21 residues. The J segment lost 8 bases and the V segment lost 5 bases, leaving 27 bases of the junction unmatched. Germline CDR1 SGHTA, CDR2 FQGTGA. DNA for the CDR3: TGTGCCAGCAGCCCAAACCACCGATTGAACAGGGGCAGCGGGTCGGATTCACCCCTCCACTTT. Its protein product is CASSPNHRLNRGSGSDSPLHF.

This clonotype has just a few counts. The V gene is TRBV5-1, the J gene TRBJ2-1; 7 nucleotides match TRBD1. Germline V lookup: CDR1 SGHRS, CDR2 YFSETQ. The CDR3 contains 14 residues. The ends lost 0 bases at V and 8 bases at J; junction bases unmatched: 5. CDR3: CASSLDTGADEQFF. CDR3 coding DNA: TGCGCCAGCAGCTTGGATACAGGGGCCGATGAGCAGTTCTTC.

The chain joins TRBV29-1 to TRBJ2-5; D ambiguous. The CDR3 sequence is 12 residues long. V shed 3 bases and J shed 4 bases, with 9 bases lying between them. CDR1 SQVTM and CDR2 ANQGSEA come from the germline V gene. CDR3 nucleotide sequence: TGCAGCGTTGACGACGGATTAGAGACCCAGTACTTC. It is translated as CSVDDGLETQYF.

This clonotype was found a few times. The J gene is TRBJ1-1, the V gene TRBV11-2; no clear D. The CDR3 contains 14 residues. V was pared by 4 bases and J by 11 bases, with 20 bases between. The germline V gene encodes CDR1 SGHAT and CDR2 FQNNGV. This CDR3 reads CASSSIVLPGVAFF. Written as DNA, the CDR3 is TGTGCCAGCAGCTCCATAGTGCTGCCGGGAGTCGCTTTCTTT.

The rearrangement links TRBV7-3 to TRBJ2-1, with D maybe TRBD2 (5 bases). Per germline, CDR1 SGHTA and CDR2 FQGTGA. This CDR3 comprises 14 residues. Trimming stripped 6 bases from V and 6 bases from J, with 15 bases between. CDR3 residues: CASSSGPGGNEQFF. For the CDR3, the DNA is TGTGCCAGCAGTTCAGGACCTGGAGGCAATGAGCAGTTCTTC.

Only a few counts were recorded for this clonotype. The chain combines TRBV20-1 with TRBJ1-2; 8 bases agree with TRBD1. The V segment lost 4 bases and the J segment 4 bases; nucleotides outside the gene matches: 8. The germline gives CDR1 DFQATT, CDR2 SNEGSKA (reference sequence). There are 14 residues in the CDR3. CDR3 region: CSATDRAWGYGYTF. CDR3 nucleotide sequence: TGCAGTGCTACGGACAGGGCCTGGGGCTATGGCTACACCTTC.

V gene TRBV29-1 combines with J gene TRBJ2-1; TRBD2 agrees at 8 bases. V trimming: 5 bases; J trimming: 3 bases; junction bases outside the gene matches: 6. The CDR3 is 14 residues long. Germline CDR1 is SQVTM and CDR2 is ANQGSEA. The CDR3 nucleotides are TGCAGCGTTCAGAGGCGGGGGGTCTACAATGAGCAGTTCTTC. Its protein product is CSVQRRGVYNEQFF.

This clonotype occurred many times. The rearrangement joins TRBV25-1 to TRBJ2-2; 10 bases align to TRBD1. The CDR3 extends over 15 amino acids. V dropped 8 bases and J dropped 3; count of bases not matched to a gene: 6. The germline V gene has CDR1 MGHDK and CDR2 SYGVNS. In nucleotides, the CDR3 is TGTGCCAGCGCAGCCGGGACAGGGGACACCGGGGAGCTGTTTTTT. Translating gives CASAAGTGDTGELFF.

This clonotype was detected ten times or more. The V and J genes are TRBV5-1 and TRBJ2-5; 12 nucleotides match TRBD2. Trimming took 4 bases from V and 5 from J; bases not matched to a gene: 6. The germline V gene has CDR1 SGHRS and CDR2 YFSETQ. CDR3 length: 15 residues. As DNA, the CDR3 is TGCGCCAGCAGCCCCGGACTAGCGGGGCGGGAGACCCAGTACTTC. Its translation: CASSPGLAGRETQYF.

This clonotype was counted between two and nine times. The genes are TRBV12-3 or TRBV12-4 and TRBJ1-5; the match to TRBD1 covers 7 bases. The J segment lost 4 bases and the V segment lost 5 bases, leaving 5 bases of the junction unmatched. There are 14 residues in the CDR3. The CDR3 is CASSRTGPNQPQHF. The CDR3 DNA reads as TGTGCCAGCAGTAGGACAGGACCGAATCAGCCCCAGCATTTT.

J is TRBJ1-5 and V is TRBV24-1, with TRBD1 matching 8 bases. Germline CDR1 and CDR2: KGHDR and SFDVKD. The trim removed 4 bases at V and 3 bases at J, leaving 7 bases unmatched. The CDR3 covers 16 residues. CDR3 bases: TGTGCCACCAGTGACCCTAGACAGGGGATCAATCAGCCCCAGCATTTT. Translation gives CATSDPRQGINQPQHF.

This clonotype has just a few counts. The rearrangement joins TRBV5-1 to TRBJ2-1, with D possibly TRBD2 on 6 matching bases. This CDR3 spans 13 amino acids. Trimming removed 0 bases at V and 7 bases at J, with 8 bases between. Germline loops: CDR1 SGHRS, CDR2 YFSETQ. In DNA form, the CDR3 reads TGCGCCAGCAGCTTGGCACTAGCTAATGAGCAGTTCTTC. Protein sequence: CASSLALANEQFF.

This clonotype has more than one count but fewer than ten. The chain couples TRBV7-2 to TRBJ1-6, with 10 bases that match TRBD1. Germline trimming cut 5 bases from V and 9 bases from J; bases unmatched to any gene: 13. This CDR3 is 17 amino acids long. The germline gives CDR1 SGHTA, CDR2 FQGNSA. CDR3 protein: CASSPTRTGGLGSPLHF. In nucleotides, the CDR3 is TGTGCCAGCAGCCCCACAAGGACAGGGGGATTAGGTTCACCCCTCCACTTT.

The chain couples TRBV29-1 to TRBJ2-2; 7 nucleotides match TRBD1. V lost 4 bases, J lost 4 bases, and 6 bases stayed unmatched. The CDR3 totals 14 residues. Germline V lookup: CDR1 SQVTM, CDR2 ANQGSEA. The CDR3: CSVGRGRITGELFF. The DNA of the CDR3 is TGCAGCGTTGGTAGGGGGCGGATCACCGGGGAGCTGTTTTTT.

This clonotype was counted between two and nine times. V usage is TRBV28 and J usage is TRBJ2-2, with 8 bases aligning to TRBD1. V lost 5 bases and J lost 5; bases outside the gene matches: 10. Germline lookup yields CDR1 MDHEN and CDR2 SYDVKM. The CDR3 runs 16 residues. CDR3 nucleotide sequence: TGTGCCAGCAGTGCCGCCCCCGGACAGGGAACCGGGGAGCTGTTTTTT. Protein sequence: CASSAAPGQGTGELFF.

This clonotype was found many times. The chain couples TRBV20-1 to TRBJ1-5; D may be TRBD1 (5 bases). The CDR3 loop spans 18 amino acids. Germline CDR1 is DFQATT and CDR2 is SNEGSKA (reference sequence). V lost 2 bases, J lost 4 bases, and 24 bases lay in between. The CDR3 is CSARKLLRGRKVNQPQHF. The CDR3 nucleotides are TGCAGTGCTAGAAAACTCCTCCGGGGGAGGAAGGTTAATCAGCCCCAGCATTTT.